The 5 T cell receptor beta chains listed next were all sequenced from one sample in a study of T cells in localized non-small cell lung cancer. Profiling relied on immunoSEQ multiplex PCR, and the TCRdb table lists in-frame clones only, not all of them. The data show roughly 90,000 clones, roughly 93% seen once. The sequencing used PBMCs, collected before any cancer treatment. The source of these receptors is a woman aged 35 to 70 with stage II squamous cell lung carcinoma.

The chain joins TRBV10-3 to TRBJ2-3, with D uncertain. CDR1 is ENHRY, CDR2 SYGVKD, per germline. The CDR3 is 16 residues long. V lost 4 bases to trimming and J lost 6 bases, with 20 bases between them. For the CDR3, the DNA is TGTGCCATCAGTGGGGCTGGTGGATATACTTCGGATACGCAGTATTTT. It yields the protein CAISGAGGYTSDTQYF.

The rearrangement uses TRBV5-1 and TRBJ1-4; no clear D. The CDR3 spans 12 residues. Trimming took off 0 bases at V and 7 bases at J, with 4 bases between the two ends. Germline V CDR1 and CDR2: SGHRS, YFSETQ. In DNA, the CDR3 is TGCGCCAGCAGCTTGGCGGGTGAAAAACTGTTTTTT. Its translation is CASSLAGEKLFF. Variable domain in full (rest from reference TRBV5-1 and TRBJ1-4): KAGVTQTPRYLIKTRGQQVTLSCSPISGHRSVSWYQQTPGQGLQFLFEYFSETQRNKGNFPGRFSGRQFSNSRSEMNVSTLELGDSALYLCASSLAGEKLFFGSGTQLSVL.

V gene TRBV7-9 combines with J gene TRBJ1-2; 7 bases match TRBD1. The CDR3 consists of 15 residues. V dropped 5 bases and J dropped 2; count of bases not matched to a gene: 8. Germline-derived CDR1 and CDR2 are SEHNR and FQNEAQ (reference sequence). The CDR3 protein is CASSPGQLINYGYTF. The CDR3 DNA reads TGTGCCAGCAGCCCGGGACAGTTGATAAACTATGGCTACACCTTC.

The chain combines TRBV4-1 with TRBJ1-5; weak D call: TRBD1 (5 bases). The CDR3 totals 14 residues. Germline CDR1 MGHRA, CDR2 YSYEKL. V shed 1 base and J shed 6 bases, with 10 bases lying between them. CDR3 sequence reads: CASSQGEGPQPQHF. The CDR3 region has the DNA TGCGCCAGCAGCCAAGGGGAGGGGCCTCAGCCCCAGCATTTT.

The rearrangement links TRBV19 to TRBJ1-1; a possible D gene is TRBD1 (5 bases). The germline V gene encodes CDR1 LNHDA and CDR2 SQIVND (reference sequence). The CDR3 covers 14 residues. The V end was cut by 6 bases, the J end by 8 bases, with 19 bases between. The DNA of the CDR3 is TGTGCCAGTAGGTCGGCGAGTGTGCCAGGGGAAGCTTTCTTT. Translating gives CASRSASVPGEAFF.